Below, 26 T cell receptor beta chains from the same sample are listed, as sequenced in a study of blood T cell repertoires in COVID-19. TCRdb's table, derived via immunoSEQ multiplex PCR, lists solely in-frame clones and lacks some. The sample shows 350,000 or so clones, approximately 86% of them seen only once. The specimen sequenced was PBMCs or T cells enriched from blood (not recorded which). Receptors originate from a woman in her 40s with acute COVID-19.

The V gene is TRBV6-2 or TRBV6-3, the J gene TRBJ1-1, with D perhaps TRBD1 (5 bases). The CDR3 is 16 residues long. Germline CDR1 MNHEY, CDR2 SVGEGT. The V end was cut by 2 bases, the J end by 0 bases, with 13 bases between. The CDR3 nucleotides are TGTGCCAGCAGTTACCGGGGGGTGATCATGAACACTGAAGCTTTCTTT. It translates to CASSYRGVIMNTEAFF.

This clone was found many times. V usage is TRBV19 and J usage is TRBJ1-3; maybe TRBD1 (6 bases). The V gene's germline CDR1 is LNHDA and CDR2 SQIVND (reference sequence). V lost 7 bases and J 0 bases, leaving 13 bases between the germline ends. The length of the CDR3 is 15 residues. DNA for the CDR3: TGTGCCAGTACCGACCAACAGGGCTCTGGAAACACCATATATTTT. Amino acid sequence: CASTDQQGSGNTIYF.

V is TRBV21-1 and J is TRBJ2-5; TRBD1 is taken as the D call from the table, unchecked against the DNA. TRBV21-1 is described as a pseudogene. The CDR3 extends over 17 amino acids. CDR3 bases: TGTGCCAGCAGCAAAGCGGATTACGACAGGGGGCGAGAGACCCAGTACTTC. Translation: CASSKADYDRGRETQYF.

This chain joins TRBV3-1 (or the pseudogene TRBV3-2) and TRBJ1-2; TRBD1 matches 7 bases. The CDR3 totals 13 residues. Trimming removed 4 bases from V and 4 bases from J; junction bases left unmatched: 3. Germline CDR1 reads LGHDT; CDR2 reads YNNKEL (reference sequence). CDR3 in amino acids: CASSLGTAYGYTF. The DNA for the CDR3 is TGTGCCAGCAGCCTTGGGACAGCCTATGGCTACACCTTC.

J is TRBJ1-3 and V is TRBV10-3; D gene uncertain. The CDR3 is 13 residues long. The germline V gene has CDR1 ENHRY and CDR2 SYGVKD. V lost 11 bases and J lost 4, with 15 bases in between. CDR3 sequence: CASVASGGNTIYF. The CDR3 DNA reads TGTGCCTCTGTCGCGTCCGGGGGAAACACCATATATTTT.

The rearrangement links TRBV7-8 to TRBJ2-7; 7 bases map to TRBD1. Trimming cost V 6 bases and J 3 bases; bases outside gene matches: 11. CDR1 is SGHVS and CDR2 is FQNEAQ in the germline V gene. The CDR3 loop spans 15 amino acids. The CDR3 reads CASSSSGGGYYEQYF. The CDR3 nucleotides read TGTGCCAGCAGTAGCTCAGGGGGTGGATACTACGAGCAGTACTTC.

This chain uses TRBV25-1 with TRBJ2-5; a weak D match, TRBD2 (5 bases). Germline assignment: CDR1 MGHDK and CDR2 SYGVNS. With 3 bases removed from V and 5 bases from J, the gap between germline ends came to 10 bases. The CDR3 is made up of 13 amino acids. CDR3 sequence reads: CASSDSGGETQYF. The CDR3 DNA follows: TGTGCCAGCAGTGACAGTGGCGGGGAGACCCAGTACTTC.

The V call is TRBV9, the J call TRBJ1-1, with 7 bases aligning to TRBD1. CDR1 SGDLS and CDR2 YYNGEE come from the germline V gene. This CDR3 has 16 amino acids. V shed 0 bases, J shed 1 base, and the junction held 6 bases outside the gene matches. CDR3 region: CASSVGGGWGNTEAFF. Written as DNA, the CDR3 is TGTGCCAGCAGCGTAGGAGGGGGCTGGGGGAACACTGAAGCTTTCTTT.

The chain carries TRBV28 and TRBJ2-1, with TRBD1 identical over 8 bases. The germline gives CDR1 MDHEN, CDR2 SYDVKM. V trimming: 8 bases; J trimming: 5 bases; junction bases outside the gene matches: 11. CDR3 length: 15 amino acids. CDR3 in amino acids: CASPSPGQEHNEQFF. CDR3 nucleotides: TGTGCCAGCCCCAGTCCGGGACAGGAACACAATGAGCAGTTCTTC. The full variable domain, completed using reference TRBV28 and TRBJ2-1, is DVKVTQSSRYLVKRTGEKVFLECVQDMDHENMFWYRQDPGLGLRLIYFSYDVKMKEKGDIPEGYSVSREKKERFSLILESASTNQTSMYLCASPSPGQEHNEQFFGPGTRLTVL.

The rearrangement uses TRBV28 and TRBJ1-2; weak D call: TRBD1 (5 bases). The CDR3 has 13 residues. With 6 bases removed from V and 4 bases from J, the gap between germline ends came to 12 bases. Germline CDR1 and CDR2: MDHEN and SYDVKM. The CDR3: CASRPLDSYGYTF. The DNA of the CDR3 is TGTGCCAGCAGACCACTTGACAGCTATGGCTACACCTTC.

The gene calls are TRBV10-1 and TRBJ1-2; possibly TRBD1 for D (5 bases). CDR1 and CDR2 from the germline V gene are WNHNN and SYGVQD (reference sequence). This CDR3 spans 17 amino acids. V was shortened by 4 bases and J by 7 bases, with 25 bases between the two germline ends. DNA of the CDR3: TGCGCCAGCAGTGGAGACAGAAAGGCCCCAGGGTTGTCTGGCTACACCTTC. It specifies CASSGDRKAPGLSGYTF.

In DNA form, the CDR3 reads TGTGCCAGCAGCTTAGCCAGGGGCGGCAGCAATCAGCCCCAGCATTTT. This encodes CASSLARGGSNQPQHF. V is TRBV7-9 and J is TRBJ1-5; D might be TRBD1 (6 bases). This CDR3 spans 16 amino acids. The germline gives CDR1 SEHNR, CDR2 FQNEAQ (reference sequence). The V and J ends lost 0 bases and 1 base respectively, with 10 bases between them.

The CDR3 nucleotides are TGCAGCGTTGAAGATCCTGGCAGAAACACCGGGGAGCTGTTTTTT. It yields the protein CSVEDPGRNTGELFF. The chain combines TRBV29-1 with TRBJ2-2, with D hard to call. The germline V and J ends were trimmed by 0 bases and 2 bases, with 10 bases remaining between them. This CDR3 contains 15 residues. Germline assignment: CDR1 SQVTM and CDR2 ANQGSEA.

This rearrangement joins TRBV7-6 to TRBJ2-7; the D gene is possibly TRBD2 (5 bases). The V gene lost 6 bases and the J gene lost 2 bases, with 20 bases spanning the gap. CDR3 length equals 16 residues. Per germline, CDR1 SGHVS and CDR2 FNYEAQ. The CDR3 DNA reads as TGTGCCAGCAGTCAGGAAGGGTCGGGAACGACCTACGAGCAGTACTTC. Translation gives CASSQEGSGTTYEQYF.

The chain couples TRBV19 to TRBJ1-2; D is possibly TRBD1 (5 bases). Per germline, CDR1 LNHDA and CDR2 SQIVND (reference sequence). Trimming removed 9 bases at V and 5 bases at J, with 37 bases between. This CDR3 has 20 residues. CDR3 DNA sequence: TGTGCCAGCACTACCCCTGGGAAGGGGCGAACCCCCCGGTTAGGGTATGGCTACACCTTC. This gives the protein CASTTPGKGRTPRLGYGYTF.

The chain combines TRBV6-5 with TRBJ2-2; weak D call: TRBD1 (5 bases). CDR3 length equals 14 residues. Germline CDR1 is MNHEY and CDR2 is SVGAGI. Trimming stripped 7 bases from V and 4 bases from J, with 13 bases between. The CDR3 DNA reads as TGTGCCAGCAACCAAGGGGTTGGCACCGGGGAGCTGTTTTTT. This encodes CASNQGVGTGELFF.

This clone was detected only a few times. The rearrangement links TRBV11-2 to TRBJ1-6, with no clear D. This CDR3 contains 15 residues. Germline-derived CDR1 and CDR2 are SGHAT and FQNNGV. V lost 4 bases, J lost 0 bases, and 7 bases lay in between. In DNA form, the CDR3 reads TGTGCCAGCAGCTCCCGCAGCTCCTATAATTCACCCCTCCACTTT. This gives the protein CASSSRSSYNSPLHF.

V and J are TRBV6-2 or TRBV6-3 and TRBJ1-1; a weak D match, TRBD1 (5 bases). V lost 3 bases, J lost 1 base, and 9 bases lay in between. The CDR3 has 14 residues. Germline CDR1 MNHEY, CDR2 SVGEGT. CDR3 sequence (DNA): TGTGCCAGCAGTTATGTGACAGAGAACACTGAAGCTTTCTTT. Its protein product is CASSYVTENTEAFF.

The chain carries TRBV4-3 and TRBJ1-2, with a tentative D call TRBD1 (6 bases). V lost 0 bases to trimming and J lost 4 bases, with 12 bases between them. Germline CDR1 is LGHNA and CDR2 is YSLEER. The CDR3 is 15 residues long. In DNA, the CDR3 is TGCGCCAGCAGCCAAGAATCGAGAGGGGGCTATGGCTACACCTTC. Translating gives CASSQESRGGYGYTF.

In its sample, this clone was seen once. The chain couples TRBV19 to TRBJ1-1; D is uncertain. The CDR3 length is 13 residues. The ends were cut back, 7 bases at V and 4 bases at J, with 13 bases in the middle. Germline CDR1 reads LNHDA; CDR2 reads SQIVND (reference sequence). CDR3 residues: CASMSPGGTEAFF. CDR3 coding DNA: TGTGCCAGTATGTCTCCGGGTGGCACTGAAGCTTTCTTT.

The J gene is TRBJ1-1, the V gene TRBV7-2, with D tentatively TRBD1 (6 bases). The CDR3 is made up of 13 amino acids. Between the trimmed V and J ends, which lost 3 bases and 6 bases, there was a span of 11 bases. CDR1 SGHTA and CDR2 FQGNSA come from the germline V gene. Here the CDR3 DNA reads TGTGCCAGCAGCTTTACAGGGTCTCCTGAAGCTTTCTTT. This gives the protein CASSFTGSPEAFF.

This clone has just one count. The chain recombines TRBV19 with TRBJ2-2; 10 bases fit TRBD2. The CDR3 sequence is 19 residues long. V trimming: 6 bases; J trimming: 4 bases; junction bases outside the gene matches: 17. Germline CDR1 is LNHDA and CDR2 is SQIVND (reference sequence). The CDR3 sequence: CASSLKQWLAGVTTGELFF. The CDR3 bases are TGTGCCAGTAGCCTGAAACAATGGCTAGCGGGAGTAACCACCGGGGAGCTGTTTTTT. The full variable domain, with the rest looked up from reference TRBV19 and TRBJ2-2, is DGGITQSPKYLFRKEGQNVTLSCEQNLNHDAMYWYRQDPGQGLRLIYYSQIVNDFQKGDIAEGYSVSREKKESFPLTVTSAQKNPTAFYLCASSLKQWLAGVTTGELFFGEGSRLTVL.

Concerning this clone: This same CDR3 is encoded by further DNA sequences in the sample. The chain carries TRBV18 and TRBJ1-2; no clear D. The V end was cut by 3 bases, the J end by 1 base, with 6 bases between. The germline V gene has CDR1 KGHSH and CDR2 LQKENI. The CDR3 has 13 residues. For the CDR3, the DNA is TGTGCCAGCTCACCCGGCGGTAACTATGGCTACACCTTC. It translates to CASSPGGNYGYTF. Full variable domain (missing parts from reference TRBV18 and TRBJ1-2): NAGVMQNPRHLVRRRGQEARLRCSPMKGHSHVYWYRQLPEEGLKFMVYLQKENIIDESGMPKERFSAEFPKEGPSILRIQQVVRGDSAAYFCASSPGGNYGYTFGSGTRLTVV.

The genes are TRBV4-2 and TRBJ1-6; the match to TRBD1 covers 7 bases. With 1 base clipped from V and 9 bases from J, the junction kept 9 bases outside the gene matches. There are 16 residues in the CDR3. Germline-derived CDR1 and CDR2 are LGHNA and YNFKEQ. The CDR3 reads CASSQVTGEGSSPLHF. Written as DNA, the CDR3 is TGTGCCAGCAGCCAAGTCACAGGGGAAGGGAGTTCACCCCTCCACTTT.

CDR3 residues: CASSLSDRYQNEQFF. The CDR3 coding sequence is TGTGCCAGCAGCTTATCCGACAGATACCAAAATGAGCAGTTCTTC. The chain links TRBV7-3 to TRBJ2-1; tentative D call: TRBD1 (5 bases). The V gene lost 2 bases and the J gene lost 7 bases, with 15 bases spanning the gap. Per the germline V gene, CDR1 is SGHTA and CDR2 is FQGTGA. The CDR3 totals 15 residues.

This chain uses TRBV5-8 with TRBJ1-4; D is perhaps TRBD1 (6 bases). Germline V gene sequence: CDR1 SGHTS, CDR2 YDEGEE. The CDR3 is made up of 13 amino acids. V was pared by 5 bases and J by 3 bases, with 8 bases between. The CDR3 here is CASSAGANEKLFF. DNA of the CDR3: TGTGCCAGCAGTGCAGGGGCTAATGAAAAACTGTTTTTT.